Below are 18 T cell receptor beta chains sequenced from a single sample in a study of T cell changes during pregnancy in multiple sclerosis. Assay used: immunoSEQ multiplex PCR; TCRdb lists only in-frame clones, some missing. The sample lists around 80,000 clones, over 85% occurring once. The source material was peripheral blood, sampled in the second trimester of pregnancy. These TCRs come from a female donor in good health, enrolled as a control in a pregnancy study.

V gene TRBV6-1 combines with J gene TRBJ1-2, with a possible D match to TRBD1 (6 bases). Germline lookup yields CDR1 MNHNS and CDR2 SASEGT. The V gene lost 1 base and the J gene lost 4 bases, with 22 bases spanning the gap. The CDR3 runs to 18 residues. Here the CDR3 reads CASSEDPGWGLVSYGYTF. The CDR3 DNA reads TGTGCCAGCAGTGAAGATCCCGGGTGGGGGCTAGTTAGCTATGGCTACACCTTC.

The rearrangement links TRBV10-3 to TRBJ1-4; D is unclear. The germline V gene has CDR1 ENHRY and CDR2 SYGVKD. CDR3 length: 15 amino acids. Trimming removed 0 bases at V and 4 bases at J, with 9 bases between. The CDR3 loop reads CAISESQALNEKLFF. The DNA of the CDR3 is TGTGCCATCAGTGAGTCCCAGGCTCTTAATGAAAAACTGTTTTTT.

The genes are TRBV7-6 and TRBJ1-1, with TRBD1 identical over 8 bases. The CDR3 extends over 15 amino acids. The J segment lost 1 base and the V segment lost 3 bases, leaving 4 bases of the junction unmatched. The V gene's germline CDR1 is SGHVS and CDR2 FNYEAQ. This CDR3 reads CASSFTGGTNTEAFF. Written as DNA, the CDR3 is TGTGCCAGCAGCTTCACAGGGGGGACGAACACTGAAGCTTTCTTT.

The rearrangement joins TRBV15 to TRBJ2-5, with D possibly TRBD2 on 6 matching bases. Germline V gives CDR1 LNHNV, CDR2 YYDKDF (reference sequence). The V end lost 0 bases, the J end lost 4 bases, and 12 bases lay between the germline ends. The CDR3 sequence is 15 residues long. This chain's CDR3 is CATSRELGLGETQYF. The CDR3 nucleotides read TGTGCCACCAGCAGAGAGCTGGGACTGGGAGAGACCCAGTACTTC.

The chain carries TRBV5-1 and TRBJ2-7, with 7 bases identical to TRBD2. Germline loops: CDR1 SGHRS, CDR2 YFSETQ. The CDR3 extends over 13 amino acids. The V gene end was trimmed by 5 bases and the J gene end by 6 bases; junction bases not matched to a gene: 8. Here the CDR3 DNA reads TGCGCCAGCAGGGCGGGAGACTCTTCCGAGCAGTACTTC. It translates to CASRAGDSSEQYF.

V gene TRBV27 combines with J gene TRBJ2-2; 7 nucleotides match TRBD2. From germline, CDR1 is MNHEY and CDR2 SMNVEV (reference sequence). The CDR3 totals 14 residues. The V and J ends lost 10 bases and 8 bases, in that order; junction bases with no gene match: 13. CDR3 in DNA: TGTGCCACCATCTCGTGGAGCGGGAAAGGGGAGCTGTTTTTT. This gives the protein CATISWSGKGELFF.

The chain recombines TRBV7-8 with TRBJ2-1, with 8 bases matching TRBD2. The V gene's germline CDR1 is SGHVS and CDR2 FQNEAQ. The CDR3 is 15 amino acids. Trimming removed 3 bases from V and 4 bases from J; junction bases left unmatched: 5. The CDR3 loop is CASSFAGGHYNEQFF. CDR3 DNA: TGTGCCAGCAGCTTTGCGGGAGGCCATTACAATGAGCAGTTCTTC.

The rearrangement joins TRBV7-2 to TRBJ2-5, with D unresolved. The CDR3 totals 14 residues. Trimming took off 3 bases at V and 2 bases at J, with 10 bases between the two ends. CDR1 SGHTA and CDR2 FQGNSA come from the germline V gene. The CDR3 DNA sequence: TGTGCCAGCAGCTTGTCTCTCGGGCAAGAGACCCAGTACTTC. It yields the protein CASSLSLGQETQYF.

The count of this clone is one. The rearrangement links TRBV27 to TRBJ1-2; TRBD1 is a possible D gene (5 bases). The V end lost 2 bases, the J end lost 0 bases, and 10 bases lay between the germline ends. This CDR3 has 15 residues. Germline CDR1 reads MNHEY; CDR2 reads SMNVEV (reference sequence). The CDR3 DNA sequence: TGTGCCAGCAGTTTAGCGTCAGGGACTAACTATGGCTACACCTTC. Translation: CASSLASGTNYGYTF.

The V and J genes are TRBV15 and TRBJ1-5; weak D call: TRBD1 (5 bases). The V and J ends lost 8 bases and 8 bases respectively, with 16 bases between them. The germline V gene has CDR1 LNHNV and CDR2 YYDKDF (reference sequence). The length of the CDR3 is 13 residues. CDR3 sequence: CATRYSRVEPQHF. For the CDR3, the DNA is TGTGCCACCCGCTACTCCAGGGTTGAGCCCCAGCATTTT.

The V and J genes are TRBV5-1 and TRBJ2-3; 9 nucleotides agree with TRBD1. CDR3 length equals 14 residues. Germline assignment: CDR1 SGHRS and CDR2 YFSETQ. Germline trimming cut 4 bases from V and 5 bases from J; bases unmatched to any gene: 5. The CDR3 region is CASSQGQGRDTQYF. DNA of the CDR3: TGCGCCAGCAGCCAGGGACAGGGAAGAGATACGCAGTATTTT.

This chain links TRBV4-2 with TRBJ2-3; D uncertain. Trimming pared 3 bases from V and 0 bases from J, leaving 4 bases between. Germline CDR1 reads LGHNA; CDR2 reads YNFKEQ. The CDR3 runs to 13 residues. DNA of the CDR3: TGTGCCAGCAGCCAGACTAGCACAGATACGCAGTATTTT. Its protein is CASSQTSTDTQYF.

The chain combines TRBV11-2 with TRBJ2-2; no firm D call. Germline V gene lookup returns CDR1 SGHAT and CDR2 FQNNGV. The CDR3 sequence is 13 residues long. The V and J ends lost 3 bases and 0 bases respectively, with 2 bases between them. For the CDR3, the DNA is TGTGCCAGCAGCTTTACGAACACCGGGGAGCTGTTTTTT. Protein sequence: CASSFTNTGELFF.

V and J are TRBV6-5 and TRBJ1-3; weak D call: TRBD1 (6 bases). CDR3 length equals 14 residues. Trimming pared 4 bases from V and 8 bases from J, leaving 15 bases between. CDR1 is MNHEY, CDR2 SVGAGI, per germline. The CDR3: CASSLNRAGDTIYF. CDR3 in DNA: TGTGCCAGCAGTTTGAACAGGGCCGGAGACACCATATATTTT.

The chain couples TRBV7-2 to TRBJ2-7, with 9 positions matching TRBD1. The length of the CDR3 is 15 residues. Trimming took 6 bases from V and 3 from J; bases not matched to a gene: 9. Germline-derived CDR1 and CDR2 are SGHTA and FQGNSA. This CDR3 is CASSYPGQGIYEQYF. Here the CDR3 DNA reads TGTGCCAGCAGTTATCCGGGACAGGGTATCTACGAGCAGTACTTC.

J is TRBJ2-5 and V is TRBV5-1, with D hard to call. CDR1 and CDR2 (germline): SGHRS, YFSETQ. The V end was cut by 0 bases, the J end by 0 bases, with 6 bases between. CDR3 length: 14 amino acids. The CDR3 loop reads CASSLVGNQETQYF. The CDR3 coding sequence is TGCGCCAGCAGCTTGGTGGGCAACCAAGAGACCCAGTACTTC.

This chain uses TRBV18 with TRBJ2-7, with 7 positions matching TRBD1. The trim removed 4 bases at V and 1 base at J, leaving 7 bases unmatched. The CDR3 covers 15 residues. Germline V gene lookup returns CDR1 KGHSH and CDR2 LQKENI. The CDR3 loop is CASSRYGTVSYEQYF. CDR3 DNA: TGTGCCAGCTCACGTTATGGGACAGTTTCCTACGAGCAGTACTTC.

The chain carries TRBV5-1 and TRBJ1-5; no firm D call. V was cut by 0 bases and J by 4 bases, with 11 bases left in between. This CDR3 contains 15 residues. Per the germline V gene, CDR1 is SGHRS and CDR2 is YFSETQ. CDR3 nucleotide sequence: TGCGCCAGCAGCTTGGACCCCTACAGTAATCAGCCCCAGCATTTT. Its protein product is CASSLDPYSNQPQHF.